The rows below give T cell receptor beta chains drawn from one sample of a study of T cell responses to AZD1222 COVID-19 vaccine. The data were produced by immunoSEQ multiplex PCR, yet TCRdb's version contains in-frame clones alone and is incomplete. The profile covers roughly 130,000 clones, with 80% to 90% appearing a single time and about 5.9% taken by the ten largest. This material consisted of peripheral blood, taken on day 0 of AZD1222 vaccination. All receptors derive from an adult in good health. Both conserved end residues are part of each CDR3. Each record gives: clone size, J gene, CDR3 length, V gene, CDR3 protein. Clone size, where shown, is once, few, many, or a class for clones that have expanded.

>-|TRBJ2-1|14|TRBV6-2/TRBV6-3
CASSYSGLPNEQFF
>-|TRBJ1-4|15|TRBV6-5
CASSYGGGINEKLFF
>-|TRBJ2-1|15|TRBV28
CASSLQGRYSNEQFF
>once|TRBJ1-2|12|TRBV28
CASSPGGYGYTF
>-|TRBJ2-7|17|TRBV5-5
CASSFFLSRGESYEQYF
>-|TRBJ2-2|17|TRBV7-9
CASSLLPLAGFPGELFF
>-|TRBJ2-3|15|TRBV5-1
CASSLQGRVRDTQYF
>-|TRBJ1-4|15|TRBV6-6
CASSYARGPNEKLFF
>-|TRBJ1-1|12|TRBV6-6
CASIQGRTEAFF
>-|TRBJ1-1|12|TRBV7-8
CASSPRVTEAFF
>-|TRBJ2-1|15|TRBV6-5
CASSYSRVVVNEQFF
>-|TRBJ1-1|15|TRBV3-1/TRBV3-2
CASSQDLNRREGAFF
>-|TRBJ1-2|15|TRBV7-9
CASSLEPTLPYGYTF
>-|TRBJ2-7|14|TRBV14
CASSQGSWGDEQYF
>-|TRBJ1-3|15|TRBV10-2
CASRTGVQVGNTIYF
>-|TRBJ2-1|19|TRBV7-8
CASSHPGLAGGPPYNEQFF
>-|TRBJ1-1|20|TRBV19
CASTQSGQVNHLRSGLEAFF
>-|TRBJ1-1|13|TRBV29-1
CSVMTGTNTEAFF